Below, 14 T cell receptor beta chains from the same sample are listed, as sequenced in a study of T cell responses to AZD1222 COVID-19 vaccine. TCRdb's copy holds only in-frame clones and misses some; the assay was immunoSEQ multiplex PCR. Of 150,000 to 200,000 clones listed, about 90% are singletons. This specimen consisted of peripheral blood, obtained 28 days after the second AZD1222 dose. The receptors were gathered from an adult who received the AZD1222 COVID-19 vaccine.

V usage is TRBV5-6 and J usage is TRBJ1-6, with D possibly being TRBD1 (5 bases). The germline gives CDR1 SGHDT, CDR2 YYEEEE. This CDR3 has 14 amino acids. V gave up 2 bases and J gave up 8 bases, with 11 bases separating them. The CDR3 nucleotides are TGTGCCAGCAGCTTTTTTGGGGCTTATTCACCCCTCCACTTT. It encodes CASSFFGAYSPLHF.

The genes are TRBV19 and TRBJ1-1; TRBD1 might be the D (5 bases). Trimming stripped 6 bases from V and 6 bases from J, with 17 bases between. The germline CDR1 and CDR2 sequences are LNHDA and SQIVND (reference sequence). This CDR3 has 14 residues. Here the CDR3 DNA reads TGTGCCAGTAGCGAACGACAGCCTTACCCTGAAGCTTTCTTT. This sequence encodes CASSERQPYPEAFF.

The V gene is TRBV18, the J gene TRBJ1-5; 10 nucleotides match TRBD1. The germline CDR1 and CDR2 sequences are KGHSH and LQKENI. The CDR3 contains 17 residues. Germline trimming cut 3 bases from V and 5 bases from J; bases unmatched to any gene: 10. CDR3 region: CASSPDRGKGLDQPQHF. The CDR3 bases are TGTGCCAGCTCACCGGACAGGGGGAAGGGGCTAGATCAGCCCCAGCATTTT.

The chain joins TRBV5-6 to TRBJ2-5, with a possible D match to TRBD2 (5 bases). Germline V CDR1 and CDR2: SGHDT, YYEEEE. The ends were cut back, 4 bases at V and 5 bases at J, with 15 bases in the middle. The CDR3 runs to 14 residues. The CDR3 is CASSPGVNMETQYF. DNA for the CDR3: TGTGCCAGCAGCCCCGGGGTGAATATGGAGACCCAGTACTTC.

The table lists this clone with a few counts. The V gene is TRBV6-4, the J gene TRBJ2-1; a possible D gene is TRBD2 (6 bases). There are 13 residues in the CDR3. Trimming removed 3 bases at V and 8 bases at J, with 11 bases between. Germline V gives CDR1 MRHNA, CDR2 SNTAGT. The CDR3 nucleotides read TGTGCCAGCAGTGATACTAGCATCGATGAGCAGTTCTTC. This translates into CASSDTSIDEQFF.

This clone occurred once. DNA of the CDR3: TGTGCCAGCAGCCCCGGGGAGGCCACCGGGGAGCTGTTTTTT. Encoded protein: CASSPGEATGELFF. The chain joins TRBV6-5 to TRBJ2-2; weak D call: TRBD2 (6 bases). The V and J ends lost 6 bases and 4 bases respectively, with 12 bases between them. Germline assignment: CDR1 MNHEY and CDR2 SVGAGI. CDR3 length: 14 amino acids.

CDR3 DNA sequence: TGCGCCAGCAGTGAGAGGGACTTTTACAATGAGCAGTTCTTC. Its translation: CASSERDFYNEQFF. The chain is built from TRBV10-1 and TRBJ2-1; D is possibly TRBD2 (6 bases). The germline gives CDR1 WNHNN, CDR2 SYGVQD (reference sequence). The CDR3 extends over 14 amino acids. The V and J ends lost 2 bases and 4 bases respectively, with 9 bases between them.

The V gene is TRBV6-1, the J gene TRBJ1-1; no definite D call. The V and J ends lost 0 bases and 2 bases respectively, with 10 bases between them. This CDR3 contains 15 residues. Germline CDR1 is MNHNS and CDR2 is SASEGT. The CDR3 protein is CASSEALDFNTEAFF. CDR3 nucleotides: TGTGCCAGCAGTGAAGCGCTAGATTTCAACACTGAAGCTTTCTTT.

The chain combines TRBV5-1 with TRBJ2-7; 8 bases match TRBD2. The J segment lost 12 bases and the V segment lost 0 bases, leaving 8 bases of the junction unmatched. CDR1 and CDR2 from the germline V gene are SGHRS and YFSETQ. The CDR3 has 13 residues. Here the CDR3 reads CASSLAPGGGWYF. DNA of the CDR3: TGCGCCAGCAGCTTGGCCCCCGGGGGGGGCTGGTACTTC.

V gene TRBV20-1 combines with J gene TRBJ2-7; maybe TRBD1 (6 bases). The CDR3 length is 15 residues. Germline V gene lookup returns CDR1 DFQATT and CDR2 SNEGSKA (reference sequence). The V and J ends lost 3 bases and 3 bases respectively, with 18 bases between them. CDR3: CSASNREKGFYEQYF. The CDR3 DNA follows: TGCAGTGCTAGTAACAGGGAAAAGGGGTTCTACGAGCAGTACTTC.

This chain connects TRBV29-1 to TRBJ2-3; TRBD1 matches 8 bases. Germline V gene lookup returns CDR1 SQVTM and CDR2 ANQGSEA. The V gene end was trimmed by 4 bases and the J gene end by 3 bases; junction bases not matched to a gene: 0. The CDR3 spans 12 residues. CDR3 DNA: TGCAGCGTTGGGACAGGGACAGATACGCAGTATTTT. Protein: CSVGTGTDTQYF.

This chain joins TRBV27 and TRBJ1-2; D is possibly TRBD1 (5 bases). The CDR3 runs to 13 residues. The germline CDR1 and CDR2 sequences are MNHEY and SMNVEV (reference sequence). Trimming pared 6 bases from V and 2 bases from J, leaving 10 bases between. CDR3 region: CASREGFNYGYTF. CDR3 in DNA: TGTGCCAGCAGGGAGGGGTTCAACTATGGCTACACCTTC.

The chain has TRBV11-2 and TRBJ2-1; TRBD2 agrees at 8 bases. J gave up 7 bases and V 5 bases, and 13 bases lay outside the gene matches. The CDR3 length is 16 residues. CDR1 SGHAT and CDR2 FQNNGV come from the germline V gene. The CDR3 here is CASSTGAGVSGNEQFF. The CDR3 bases are TGTGCCAGCAGCACGGGAGCGGGAGTATCGGGGAATGAGCAGTTCTTC.

The chain joins TRBV5-8 to TRBJ1-2; perhaps TRBD1 as D (5 bases). The V end was cut by 1 base, the J end by 4 bases, with 14 bases between. This CDR3 is 15 amino acids long. Germline CDR1 SGHTS, CDR2 YDEGEE. DNA for the CDR3: TGTGCCAGCAGCTTGCGTTTGCAGGGTCCCTATGGCTACACCTTC. Its translation: CASSLRLQGPYGYTF.